The 27 T cell receptor beta chains listed next were all sequenced from one sample in a study of blood T cell repertoires in COVID-19. The data were produced by immunoSEQ multiplex PCR, yet TCRdb's version contains in-frame clones alone and is incomplete. Here the sample spans roughly 180,000 clones, around 74% being singletons. What was sequenced was peripheral blood. The receptor set was obtained from a woman in her sixties with COVID-19, enrolled during active disease.

This sequence joins TRBV5-1 and TRBJ1-5; D possibly corresponds to TRBD1 (6 bases). The CDR3 loop spans 13 amino acids. Trimming left V 0 bases short and J 7 bases short, with 8 bases between. Germline V gene lookup returns CDR1 SGHRS and CDR2 YFSETQ. CDR3 sequence (DNA): TGCGCCAGCAGCTTGGGCCAGGGGCAGCCCCAGCATTTT. This codes for CASSLGQGQPQHF.

In this sample, this clone turned up a few times. The chain joins TRBV7-2 to TRBJ2-7; the D is unclear. The CDR3 covers 14 residues. The germline V gene has CDR1 SGHTA and CDR2 FQGNSA. Trimming shortened V by 0 bases and J by 4 bases, and 10 bases separated the two germline ends. In DNA, the CDR3 is TGTGCCAGCAGCTTAGCTGCGGCTATTTACGAGCAGTACTTC. Residues: CASSLAAAIYEQYF.

This clone was seen just once. This chain connects TRBV30 to TRBJ2-3; the D gene is possibly TRBD1 (6 bases). V gave up 1 base and J gave up 7 bases, with 15 bases separating them. This CDR3 has 14 residues. CDR1 is GTSNPN, CDR2 SVGIG, per germline (reference sequence). CDR3 bases: TGTGCCTGGAGTGGGGGAACAGGGTCAAATACGCAGTATTTT. It specifies CAWSGGTGSNTQYF.

V usage is TRBV19 and J usage is TRBJ1-1, with D possibly matching TRBD1 (5 bases). The CDR3 is made up of 14 amino acids. Germline V gene data show CDR1 as LNHDA and CDR2 as SQIVND (reference sequence). V lost 3 bases, J lost 2 bases, and 10 bases lay in between. This CDR3 reads CASSILDRNTEAFF. CDR3 coding DNA: TGTGCCAGTAGTATCCTCGACAGAAACACTGAAGCTTTCTTT.

V is TRBV11-3 and J is TRBJ1-1; D gene uncertain. There are 13 residues in the CDR3. In germline, CDR1 is SGHNT, CDR2 YENEEA. V shed 3 bases and J shed 4 bases, with 9 bases lying between them. This CDR3 reads CASSLTLGTEAFF. As DNA, the CDR3 is TGTGCCAGCAGCTTGACATTGGGCACTGAAGCTTTCTTT.

The gene calls are TRBV29-1 and TRBJ2-1, with 11 bases matching TRBD2. The germline V gene encodes CDR1 SQVTM and CDR2 ANQGSEA. J gave up 0 bases and V 6 bases, and 7 bases lay outside the gene matches. This CDR3 has 16 residues. Here the CDR3 DNA reads TGCAGCGTAGGGGGGGGACTAGCGGCCTCCTACAATGAGCAGTTCTTC. The encoded protein is CSVGGGLAASYNEQFF.

CDR3 nucleotide sequence: TGTGCCAGCAGCGTAGGGCAGGGAATAAATCAGCCCCAGCATTTT. It translates to CASSVGQGINQPQHF. The chain employs TRBV9 and TRBJ1-5, with TRBD1 as a possible D gene (5 bases). The CDR3 is 15 residues long. Germline lookup yields CDR1 SGDLS and CDR2 YYNGEE. Deletions cut 0 bases from V and 4 bases from J, with 11 bases between.

The chain uses TRBV3-1 (or the pseudogene TRBV3-2) and TRBJ2-1; 9 bases map to TRBD2. The V segment lost 0 bases and the J segment 10 bases; nucleotides outside the gene matches: 7. Germline V gene lookup returns CDR1 LGHDT and CDR2 YNNKEL (reference sequence). CDR3 length: 15 amino acids. The CDR3 spells CASSQEGSGGKEQFF. The CDR3 DNA reads TGTGCCAGCAGCCAAGAGGGTAGCGGGGGAAAAGAGCAGTTCTTC.

This clone was seen only once. V is TRBV6-5 and J is TRBJ2-3; 7 bases line up with TRBD2. Trimming at V came to 7 bases and at J to 0 bases, leaving 4 bases not matched to a gene. Germline V gene lookup returns CDR1 MNHEY and CDR2 SVGAGI. CDR3 length equals 14 residues. As DNA, the CDR3 is TGTGCCAGCACGGTGGGAGGGAGCACAGATACGCAGTATTTT. It encodes CASTVGGSTDTQYF.

V usage is TRBV30 and J usage is TRBJ2-4; the match to TRBD1 covers 9 bases. The CDR3 is 15 amino acids. Trimming at V came to 5 bases and at J to 0 bases, leaving 5 bases not matched to a gene. Germline CDR1 GTSNPN, CDR2 SVGIG (reference sequence). In DNA, the CDR3 is TGTGCCTGGGAGGGACAGGGATTAGCCAAAAACATTCAGTACTTC. Amino acids: CAWEGQGLAKNIQYF.

Details on this clone: Other DNA sequences from this sample encode an identical CDR3 as well. The chain employs TRBV5-1 and TRBJ1-1; D is ambiguous. The germline gives CDR1 SGHRS, CDR2 YFSETQ. Trimming pared 1 base from V and 2 bases from J, leaving 9 bases between. The length of the CDR3 is 14 residues. The CDR3 spells CASSLSQANTEAFF. The CDR3 DNA reads as TGCGCCAGCAGCTTGTCCCAGGCTAACACTGAAGCTTTCTTT.

The chain has TRBV7-9 and TRBJ1-1; D is perhaps TRBD1 (6 bases). The CDR3 totals 13 residues. Germline V CDR1 and CDR2: SEHNR, FQNEAQ (reference sequence). The V end lost 5 bases, the J end lost 7 bases, and 14 bases lay between the germline ends. The CDR3 spells CASSLLGAGEAFF. CDR3 nucleotides: TGTGCCAGCAGCCTGTTGGGGGCTGGTGAAGCTTTCTTT.

In this sample, this clone turned up many times. This sequence joins TRBV10-3 and TRBJ2-7; 7 bases align to TRBD2. CDR1 ENHRY and CDR2 SYGVKD come from the germline V gene. The CDR3 extends over 16 amino acids. After removal of 2 bases from V and 0 bases from J, the junction contained 7 bases not matched to a gene. Written as DNA, the CDR3 is TGTGCCATCAGTGAGCAGCCAGCGGGGAGCTCCTACGAGCAGTACTTC. Encoded protein: CAISEQPAGSSYEQYF.

V gene TRBV3-1 (or the pseudogene TRBV3-2) combines with J gene TRBJ2-7, with D maybe TRBD2 (6 bases). With 1 base removed from V and 2 bases from J, the gap between germline ends came to 15 bases. The CDR3 spans 16 residues. Germline V gene lookup returns CDR1 LGHDT and CDR2 YNNKEL (reference sequence). CDR3 in DNA: TGTGCCAGCAGCCAAGGAGAAGGGAGGAAACCCTACGAGCAGTACTTC. Translation: CASSQGEGRKPYEQYF.

V usage is TRBV9 and J usage is TRBJ2-6; D gene unclear. There are 13 residues in the CDR3. The germline CDR1 and CDR2 sequences are SGDLS and YYNGEE. V lost 3 bases, J lost 4 bases, and 5 bases lay in between. This chain's CDR3 is CASSALGANVLTF. The DNA of the CDR3 is TGTGCCAGCAGCGCCCTCGGGGCCAACGTCCTGACTTTC.

This chain links TRBV11-2 with TRBJ2-7; 7 bases map to TRBD2. This CDR3 contains 14 residues. V was pared by 0 bases and J by 4 bases, with 3 bases of the junction left unmatched. Per the germline V gene, CDR1 is SGHAT and CDR2 is FQNNGV. CDR3 loop: CASSLDHGRYEQYF. The CDR3 DNA follows: TGTGCCAGCAGCTTAGATCACGGGAGGTACGAGCAGTACTTC.

V gene TRBV11-2 combines with J gene TRBJ2-3; 10 positions match TRBD2. V was pared by 4 bases and J by 2 bases, with 6 bases of the junction left unmatched. This CDR3 has 16 residues. Germline V gene lookup returns CDR1 SGHAT and CDR2 FQNNGV. CDR3 region: CASSSLLAGYTDTQYF. The CDR3 nucleotides are TGTGCCAGCAGCTCGCTACTAGCGGGGTACACAGATACGCAGTATTTT.

The rearrangement links TRBV9 to TRBJ2-3; TRBD2 agrees at 9 bases. J was trimmed by 6 bases and V by 0 bases; bases with no gene match: 11. CDR1 and CDR2 (germline): SGDLS, YYNGEE. The CDR3 covers 17 residues. The CDR3 DNA sequence: TGTGCCAGCAGCGTAGATGGTAGCGGGGGAATCAGGGATACGCAGTATTTT. The encoded protein is CASSVDGSGGIRDTQYF. Complete variable domain (other parts from reference TRBV9 and TRBJ2-3): DSGVTQTPKHLITATGQRVTLRCSPRSGDLSVYWYQQSLDQGLQFLIQYYNGEERAKGNILERFSAQQFPDLHSELNLSSLELGDSALYFCASSVDGSGGIRDTQYFGPGTRLTVL.

The chain couples TRBV27 to TRBJ1-2, with 10 positions matching TRBD1. Germline-derived CDR1 and CDR2 are MNHEY and SMNVEV (reference sequence). This CDR3 contains 13 residues. Trimming removed 2 bases from V and 13 bases from J; junction bases left unmatched: 7. The CDR3 sequence is CASSLQGTGVITF. The CDR3 bases are TGTGCCAGCAGTTTACAGGGGACAGGGGTTATCACCTTC.

V is TRBV12-3 or TRBV12-4 and J is TRBJ2-1; D unresolved. The CDR3 runs 11 residues. V gave up 3 bases and J gave up 10 bases, with 7 bases separating them. DNA for the CDR3: TGTGCCAGCAGTTTGCTACGCGAGCAGTTCTTC. It encodes CASSLLREQFF.

The CDR3 region is CAWSVSLAKTQYF. In DNA form, the CDR3 reads TGTGCCTGGAGTGTTTCTCTAGCGAAGACCCAGTACTTC. The rearrangement links TRBV30 to TRBJ2-5; TRBD2 is a possible D gene (6 bases). This CDR3 has 13 residues. Trimming cost V 0 bases and J 6 bases, with 11 bases left between them. Germline loops: CDR1 GTSNPN, CDR2 SVGIG (reference sequence).

The chain employs TRBV13 and TRBJ2-3; 11 bases are a match to TRBD2. After removal of 4 bases from V and 2 bases from J, the junction contained 5 bases not matched to a gene. The CDR3 is 16 residues long. Germline V gene sequence: CDR1 PRHDT, CDR2 FYEKMQ (reference sequence). The CDR3 is CASSSLTSGDTDTQYF. Here the CDR3 DNA reads TGTGCCAGCAGCTCGCTGACTAGCGGGGACACAGATACGCAGTATTTT.

The gene calls are TRBV28 and TRBJ1-2; 7 nucleotides align to TRBD1. The V gene's germline CDR1 is MDHEN and CDR2 SYDVKM. The CDR3 covers 14 residues. J gave up 1 base and V 5 bases, and 4 bases lay outside the gene matches. The CDR3 DNA follows: TGTGCCAGCAGTCGGGGACAGCGTAACTATGGCTACACCTTC. This translates into CASSRGQRNYGYTF.

The V call is TRBV10-1, the J call TRBJ2-7; D perhaps matches TRBD1 (6 bases). The V end lost 7 bases, the J end lost 5 bases, and 15 bases lay between the germline ends. This CDR3 comprises 13 residues. Germline assignment: CDR1 WNHNN and CDR2 SYGVQD (reference sequence). CDR3 coding DNA: TGCGCCAGCAACCACAGGGACGGAAACGAGCAGTACTTC. It codes for CASNHRDGNEQYF.

V usage is TRBV29-1 and J usage is TRBJ2-1; the D gene is possibly TRBD1 (5 bases). The CDR3 spans 15 residues. V lost 3 bases, J lost 12 bases, and 24 bases lay in between. Germline V lookup: CDR1 SQVTM, CDR2 ANQGSEA. CDR3 bases: TGCAGCGTTGAGCAGGGTAGTTCCACGACAATCGGGCAGTTCTTC. Protein sequence: CSVEQGSSTTIGQFF.

This clone was seen more than once but under ten times. This chain uses TRBV18 with TRBJ1-1; the D is unclear. V lost 3 bases and J 4 bases, leaving 6 bases between the germline ends. The CDR3 is made up of 12 amino acids. CDR1 is KGHSH, CDR2 LQKENI, per germline. CDR3 bases: TGTGCCAGCTCACCTACAAGCACTGAAGCTTTCTTT. Translated, it gives CASSPTSTEAFF.

The genes are TRBV6-5 and TRBJ2-7; possibly TRBD1 for D (6 bases). CDR1 and CDR2 from the germline V gene are MNHEY and SVGAGI. There are 13 residues in the CDR3. Trimming cost V 5 bases and J 6 bases, with 14 bases left between them. The CDR3 reads CASSRRDTGEQYV. As DNA, the CDR3 is TGTGCCAGCAGTCGTCGGGACACCGGCGAGCAGTACGTC.